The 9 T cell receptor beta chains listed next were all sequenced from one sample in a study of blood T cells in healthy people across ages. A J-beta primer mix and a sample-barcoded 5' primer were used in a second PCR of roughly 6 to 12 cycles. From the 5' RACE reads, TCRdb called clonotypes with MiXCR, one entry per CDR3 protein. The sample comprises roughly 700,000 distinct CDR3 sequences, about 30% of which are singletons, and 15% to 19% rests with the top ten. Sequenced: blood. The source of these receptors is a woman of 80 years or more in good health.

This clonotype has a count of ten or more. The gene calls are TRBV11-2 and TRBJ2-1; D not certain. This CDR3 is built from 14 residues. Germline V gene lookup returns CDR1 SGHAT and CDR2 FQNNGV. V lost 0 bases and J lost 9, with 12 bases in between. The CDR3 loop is CASSLEGATAEQFF. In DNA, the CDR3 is TGTGCCAGCAGCTTAGAAGGCGCAACGGCTGAGCAGTTCTTC.

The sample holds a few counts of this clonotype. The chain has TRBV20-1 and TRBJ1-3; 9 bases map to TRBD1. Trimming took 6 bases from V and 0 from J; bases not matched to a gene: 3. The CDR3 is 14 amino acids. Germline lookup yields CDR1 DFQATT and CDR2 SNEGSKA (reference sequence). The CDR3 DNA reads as TGCAGTGCGCGGGACAGGGCCTCTGGAAACACCATATATTTT. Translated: CSARDRASGNTIYF.

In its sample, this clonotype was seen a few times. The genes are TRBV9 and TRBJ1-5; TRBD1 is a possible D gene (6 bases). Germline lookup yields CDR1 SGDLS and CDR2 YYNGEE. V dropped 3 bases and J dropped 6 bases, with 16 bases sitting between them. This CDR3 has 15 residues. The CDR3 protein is CASSGGGGTGQPQHF. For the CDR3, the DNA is TGTGCCAGCAGCGGAGGGGGAGGTACCGGTCAGCCCCAGCATTTT.

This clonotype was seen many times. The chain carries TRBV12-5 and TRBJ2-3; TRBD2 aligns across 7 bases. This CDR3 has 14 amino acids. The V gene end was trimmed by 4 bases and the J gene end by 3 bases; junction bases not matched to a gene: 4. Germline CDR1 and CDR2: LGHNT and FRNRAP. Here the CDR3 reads CASGSSGATDTQYF. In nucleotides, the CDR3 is TGTGCTAGTGGTTCCAGCGGGGCAACAGATACGCAGTATTTT.

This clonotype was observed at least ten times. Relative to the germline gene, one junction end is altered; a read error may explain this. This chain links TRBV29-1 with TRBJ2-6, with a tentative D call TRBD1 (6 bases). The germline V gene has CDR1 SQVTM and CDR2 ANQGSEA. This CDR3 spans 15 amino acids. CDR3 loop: CSAGQRAFGVNVLTF. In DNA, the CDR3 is TGCAGCGCGGGACAAAGGGCGTTTGGGGTCAACGTCCTGACTTTC.

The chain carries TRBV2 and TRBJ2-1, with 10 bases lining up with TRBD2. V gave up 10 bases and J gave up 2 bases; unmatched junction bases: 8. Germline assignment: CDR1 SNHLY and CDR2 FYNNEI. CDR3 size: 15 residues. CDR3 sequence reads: CATYPGLATYNEQFF. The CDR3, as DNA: TGTGCCACCTACCCGGGACTAGCGACCTACAATGAGCAGTTCTTC.

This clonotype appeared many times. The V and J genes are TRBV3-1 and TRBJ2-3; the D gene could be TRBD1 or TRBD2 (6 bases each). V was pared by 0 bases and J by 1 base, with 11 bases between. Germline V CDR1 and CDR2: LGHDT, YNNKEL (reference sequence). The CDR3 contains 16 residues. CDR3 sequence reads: CASSQDSGGGTDTQYF. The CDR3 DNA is TGTGCCAGCAGCCAAGATTCCGGGGGCGGCACAGATACGCAGTATTTT.

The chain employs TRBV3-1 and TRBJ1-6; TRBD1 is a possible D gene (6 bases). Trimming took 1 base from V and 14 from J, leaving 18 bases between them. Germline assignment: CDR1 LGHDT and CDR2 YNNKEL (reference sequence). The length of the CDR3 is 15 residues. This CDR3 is CASSQGGGGSGTLHF. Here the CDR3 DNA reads TGTGCCAGCAGCCAAGGAGGGGGAGGCTCCGGGACCCTCCACTTT.

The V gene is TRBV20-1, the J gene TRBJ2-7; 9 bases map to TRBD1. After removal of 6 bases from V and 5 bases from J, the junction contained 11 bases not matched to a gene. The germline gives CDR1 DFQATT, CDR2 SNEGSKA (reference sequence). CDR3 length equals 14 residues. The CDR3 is CSAVSGTGSHEQYF. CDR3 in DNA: TGCAGTGCAGTCAGCGGGACAGGGTCCCACGAGCAGTACTTC.